This T cell receptor (beta chain) was recorded in a study of cytomegalovirus exposure and HLA in healthy donors. Study-wide findings and caveats: Three of the chains that were CMV-associated were confirmed in vitro to be specific for CMV antigens. Overall, approximately 150 TCR beta chains were annotated as cytomegalovirus-associated.

In the case of this clone: Antigen: not known.

Separation from the roughly 700-subject first cohort characterized the roughly 110-subject validation cohort, to which the donors belonged. Using immunoSEQ multiplex PCR, the repertoire was profiled, and TCRdb retains in-frame clones only, with some absent. The top ten clones hold over 0.8% of a sample with approximately 300,000 clones, around 86% of them seen once. The CDR3 runs to 14 residues. Trimming left V 4 bases short and J 7 bases short, with 16 bases between. Looked up from germline, CDR1 is MGHDK and CDR2 is SYGVNS. Material: PBMCs. The chain employs TRBV25-1 and TRBJ2-5; possible D gene TRBD1, 5 bases. This receptor was identified in a woman aged 18-35 years in good health and CMV-seronegative. Here the CDR3 DNA reads TGTGCCAGCAGTGTTACAGGAACAATAGGGACCCAGTACTTC. It translates to CASSVTGTIGTQYF.